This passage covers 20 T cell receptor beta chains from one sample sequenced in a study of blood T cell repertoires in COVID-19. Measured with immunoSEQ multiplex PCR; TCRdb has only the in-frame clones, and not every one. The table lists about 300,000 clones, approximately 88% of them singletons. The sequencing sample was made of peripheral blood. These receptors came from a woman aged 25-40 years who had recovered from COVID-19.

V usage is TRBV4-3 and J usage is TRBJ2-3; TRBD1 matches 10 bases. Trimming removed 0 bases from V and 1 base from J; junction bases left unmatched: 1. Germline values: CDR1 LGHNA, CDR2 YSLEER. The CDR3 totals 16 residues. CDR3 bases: TGCGCCAGCAGCCAAGAGGACAGGGGGGGCACAGATACGCAGTATTTT. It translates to CASSQEDRGGTDTQYF.

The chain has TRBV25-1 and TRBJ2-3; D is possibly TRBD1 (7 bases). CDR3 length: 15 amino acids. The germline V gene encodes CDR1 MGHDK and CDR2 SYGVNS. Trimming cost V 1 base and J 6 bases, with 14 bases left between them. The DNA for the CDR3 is TGTGCCAGCAGTGAATCAGGGGGGTCCCCGGATACGCAGTATTTT. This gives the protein CASSESGGSPDTQYF.

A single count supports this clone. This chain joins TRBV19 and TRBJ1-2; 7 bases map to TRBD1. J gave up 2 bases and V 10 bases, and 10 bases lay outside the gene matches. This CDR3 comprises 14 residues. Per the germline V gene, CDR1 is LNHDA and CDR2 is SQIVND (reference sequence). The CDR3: CATLLRGENYGYTF. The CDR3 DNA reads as TGTGCCACCCTACTCAGGGGGGAGAACTATGGCTACACCTTC.

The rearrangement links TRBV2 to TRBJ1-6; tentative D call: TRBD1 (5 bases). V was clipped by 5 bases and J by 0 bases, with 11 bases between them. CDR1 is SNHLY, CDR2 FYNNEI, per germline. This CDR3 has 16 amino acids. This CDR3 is CASSRQRSSYNSPLHF. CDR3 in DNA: TGTGCCAGCAGTAGACAGCGCAGCTCCTATAATTCACCCCTCCACTTT.

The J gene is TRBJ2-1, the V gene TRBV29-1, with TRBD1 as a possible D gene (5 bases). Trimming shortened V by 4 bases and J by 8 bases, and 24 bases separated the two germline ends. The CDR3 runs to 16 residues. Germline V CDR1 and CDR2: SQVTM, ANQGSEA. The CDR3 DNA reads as TGCAGCGTTGTGAGGTGGGGCACAATCCCCCCCCATGAGCAGTTCTTC. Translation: CSVVRWGTIPPHEQFF.

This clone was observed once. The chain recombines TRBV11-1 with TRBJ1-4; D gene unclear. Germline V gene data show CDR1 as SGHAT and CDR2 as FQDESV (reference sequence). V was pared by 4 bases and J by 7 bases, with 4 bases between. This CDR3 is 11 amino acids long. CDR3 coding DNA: TGTGCCAGCAGCTCAGGTGAAAAACTGTTTTTT. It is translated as CASSSGEKLFF.

The CDR3 DNA reads TGTGCCAGCAGTTTATACGGGACAGCGACATTTCACTACGAGCAGTACTTC. Its protein product is CASSLYGTATFHYEQYF. The V and J genes are TRBV28 and TRBJ2-7; 7 nucleotides match TRBD1. The CDR3 totals 17 residues. After removal of 1 base from V and 3 bases from J, the junction contained 12 bases not matched to a gene. The V gene's germline CDR1 is MDHEN and CDR2 SYDVKM.

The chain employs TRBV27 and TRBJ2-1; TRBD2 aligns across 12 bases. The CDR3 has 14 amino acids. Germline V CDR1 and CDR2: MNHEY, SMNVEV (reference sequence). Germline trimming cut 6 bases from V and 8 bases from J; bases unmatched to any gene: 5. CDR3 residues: CASSPSGGAYEQFF. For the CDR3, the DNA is TGTGCCAGCAGCCCTAGCGGGGGGGCCTATGAGCAGTTCTTC.

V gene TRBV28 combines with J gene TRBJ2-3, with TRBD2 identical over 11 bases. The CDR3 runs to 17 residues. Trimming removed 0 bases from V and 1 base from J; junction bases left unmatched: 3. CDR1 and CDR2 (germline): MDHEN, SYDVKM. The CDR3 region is CASSLWGTSGGTDTQYF. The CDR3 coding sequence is TGTGCCAGCAGTTTATGGGGGACTAGCGGCGGCACAGATACGCAGTATTTT.

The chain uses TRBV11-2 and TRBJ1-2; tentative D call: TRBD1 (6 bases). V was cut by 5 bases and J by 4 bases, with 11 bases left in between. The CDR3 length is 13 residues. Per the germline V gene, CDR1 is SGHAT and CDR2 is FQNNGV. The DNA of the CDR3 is TGTGCCAGCAGCCCGGACAGAAGCTATGGCTACACCTTC. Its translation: CASSPDRSYGYTF.

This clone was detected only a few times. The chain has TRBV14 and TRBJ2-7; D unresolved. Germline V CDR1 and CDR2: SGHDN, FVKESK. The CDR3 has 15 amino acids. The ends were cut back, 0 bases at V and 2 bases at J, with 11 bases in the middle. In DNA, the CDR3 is TGTGCCAGCAGCCAAGAAGTTGGGCTGGCCTACGAGCAGTACTTC. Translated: CASSQEVGLAYEQYF. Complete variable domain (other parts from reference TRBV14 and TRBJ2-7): EAGVTQFPSHSVIEKGQTVTLRCDPISGHDNLYWYRRVMGKEIKFLLHFVKESKQDESGMPNNRFLAERTGGTYSTLKVQPAELEDSGVYFCASSQEVGLAYEQYFGPGTRLTVT.

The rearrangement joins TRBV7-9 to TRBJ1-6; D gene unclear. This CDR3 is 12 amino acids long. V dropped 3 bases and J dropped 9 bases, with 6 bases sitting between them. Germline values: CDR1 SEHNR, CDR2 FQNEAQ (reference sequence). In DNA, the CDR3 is TGTGCCAGCAGCTTTCCAGGTTCACCCCTCCACTTT. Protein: CASSFPGSPLHF.

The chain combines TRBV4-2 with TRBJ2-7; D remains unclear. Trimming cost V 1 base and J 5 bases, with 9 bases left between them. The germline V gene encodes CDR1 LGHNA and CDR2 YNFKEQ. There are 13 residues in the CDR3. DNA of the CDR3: TGTGCCAGCAGCCAAGCTTATCAGGACGAGCAGTACTTC. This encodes CASSQAYQDEQYF.

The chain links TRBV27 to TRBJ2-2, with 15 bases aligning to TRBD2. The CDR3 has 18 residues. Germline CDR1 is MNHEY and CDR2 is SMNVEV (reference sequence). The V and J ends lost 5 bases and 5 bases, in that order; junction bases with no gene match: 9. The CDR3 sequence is CASSPRTSGGAGTGELFF. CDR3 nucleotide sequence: TGTGCCAGCAGTCCACGGACTAGCGGGGGGGCGGGGACCGGGGAGCTGTTTTTT.

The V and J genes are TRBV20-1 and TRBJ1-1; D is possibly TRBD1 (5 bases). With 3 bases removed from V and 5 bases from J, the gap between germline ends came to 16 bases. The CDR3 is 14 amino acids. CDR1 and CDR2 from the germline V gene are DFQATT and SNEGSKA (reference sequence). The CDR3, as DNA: TGCAGTGCTAGTGGGCAGGGAATCGGTACTGAAGCTTTCTTT. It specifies CSASGQGIGTEAFF.

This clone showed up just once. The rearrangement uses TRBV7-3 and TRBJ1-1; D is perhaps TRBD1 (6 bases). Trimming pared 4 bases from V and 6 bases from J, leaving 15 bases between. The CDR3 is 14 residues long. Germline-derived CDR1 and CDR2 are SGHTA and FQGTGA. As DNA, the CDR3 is TGTGCCAGCAGCTCCAGGGGTTCCTCTGCTGAAGCTTTCTTT. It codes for CASSSRGSSAEAFF.

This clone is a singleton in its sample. DNA of the CDR3: TGTGCCAGCAGCCCACTGGGAGAGGGTGAAGCTTTCTTT. Protein sequence: CASSPLGEGEAFF. The chain links TRBV27 to TRBJ1-1; D is unclear. The V and J ends lost 6 bases and 7 bases respectively, with 15 bases between them. CDR1 and CDR2 from the germline V gene are MNHEY and SMNVEV (reference sequence). The CDR3 is 13 amino acids.

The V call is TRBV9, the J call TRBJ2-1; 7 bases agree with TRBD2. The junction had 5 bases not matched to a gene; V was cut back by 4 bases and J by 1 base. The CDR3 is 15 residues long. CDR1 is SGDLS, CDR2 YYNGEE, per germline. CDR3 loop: CASSSSGISYNEQFF. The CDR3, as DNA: TGTGCCAGCAGCTCTAGCGGCATTTCCTACAATGAGCAGTTCTTC.

This CDR3 reads CASSLAGTENTEAFF. As DNA, the CDR3 is TGCGCCAGCAGCTTGGCCGGGACAGAGAACACTGAAGCTTTCTTT. The rearrangement links TRBV5-1 to TRBJ1-1; TRBD1 agrees at 7 bases. Germline V CDR1 and CDR2: SGHRS, YFSETQ. There are 15 residues in the CDR3. V lost 0 bases, J lost 1 base, and 3 bases stayed unmatched.

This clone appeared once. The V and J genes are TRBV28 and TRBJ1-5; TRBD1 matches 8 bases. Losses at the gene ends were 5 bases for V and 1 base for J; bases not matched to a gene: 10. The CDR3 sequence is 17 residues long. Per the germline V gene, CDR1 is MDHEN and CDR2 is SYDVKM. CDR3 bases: TGTGCCAGCAGTGGACTGGACAGGGTGAGGAGCAATCAGCCCCAGCATTTT. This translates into CASSGLDRVRSNQPQHF. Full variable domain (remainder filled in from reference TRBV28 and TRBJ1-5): DVKVTQSSRYLVKRTGEKVFLECVQDMDHENMFWYRQDPGLGLRLIYFSYDVKMKEKGDIPEGYSVSREKKERFSLILESASTNQTSMYLCASSGLDRVRSNQPQHFGDGTRLSIL.